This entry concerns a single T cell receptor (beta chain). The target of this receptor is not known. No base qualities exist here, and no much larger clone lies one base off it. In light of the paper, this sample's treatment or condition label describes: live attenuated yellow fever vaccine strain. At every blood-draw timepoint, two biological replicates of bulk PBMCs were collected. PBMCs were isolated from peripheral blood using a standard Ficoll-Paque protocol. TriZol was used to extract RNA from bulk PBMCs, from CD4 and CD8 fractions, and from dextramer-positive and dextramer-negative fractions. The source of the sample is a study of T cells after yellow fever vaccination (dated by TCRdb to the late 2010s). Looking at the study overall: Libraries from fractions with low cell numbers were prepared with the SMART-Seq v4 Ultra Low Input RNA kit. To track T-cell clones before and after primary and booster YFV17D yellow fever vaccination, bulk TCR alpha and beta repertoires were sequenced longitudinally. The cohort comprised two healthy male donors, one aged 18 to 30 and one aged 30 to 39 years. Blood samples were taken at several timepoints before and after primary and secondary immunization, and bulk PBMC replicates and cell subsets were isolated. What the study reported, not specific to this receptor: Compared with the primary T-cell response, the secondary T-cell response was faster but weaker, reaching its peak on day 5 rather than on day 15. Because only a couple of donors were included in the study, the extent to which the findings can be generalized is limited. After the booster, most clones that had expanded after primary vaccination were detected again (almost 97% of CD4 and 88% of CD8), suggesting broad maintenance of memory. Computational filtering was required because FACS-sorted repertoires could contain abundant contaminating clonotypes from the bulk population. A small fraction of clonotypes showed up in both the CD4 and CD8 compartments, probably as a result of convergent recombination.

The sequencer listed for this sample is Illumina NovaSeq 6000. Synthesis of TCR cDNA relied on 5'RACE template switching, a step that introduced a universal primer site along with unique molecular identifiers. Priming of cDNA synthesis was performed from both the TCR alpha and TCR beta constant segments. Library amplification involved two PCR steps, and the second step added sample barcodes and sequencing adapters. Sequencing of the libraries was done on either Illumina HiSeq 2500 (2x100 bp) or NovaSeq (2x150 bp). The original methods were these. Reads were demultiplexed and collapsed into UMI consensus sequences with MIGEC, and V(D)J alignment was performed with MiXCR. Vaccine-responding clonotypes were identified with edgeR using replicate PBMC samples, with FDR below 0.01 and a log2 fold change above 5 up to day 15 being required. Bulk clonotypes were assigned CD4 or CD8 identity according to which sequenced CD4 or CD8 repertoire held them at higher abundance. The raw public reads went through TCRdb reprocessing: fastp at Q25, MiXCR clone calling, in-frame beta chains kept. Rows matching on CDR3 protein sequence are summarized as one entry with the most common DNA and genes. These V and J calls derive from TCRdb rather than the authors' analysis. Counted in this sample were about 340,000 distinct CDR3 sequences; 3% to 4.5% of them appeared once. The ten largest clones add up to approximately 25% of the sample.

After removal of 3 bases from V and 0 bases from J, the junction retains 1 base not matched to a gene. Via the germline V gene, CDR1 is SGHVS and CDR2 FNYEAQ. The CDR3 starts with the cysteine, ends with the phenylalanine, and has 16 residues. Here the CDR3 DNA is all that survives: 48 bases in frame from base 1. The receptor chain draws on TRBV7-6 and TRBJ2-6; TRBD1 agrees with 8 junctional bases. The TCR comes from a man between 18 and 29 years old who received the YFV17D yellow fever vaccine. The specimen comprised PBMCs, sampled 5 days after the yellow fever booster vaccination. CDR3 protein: CASSLTGVSGANVLTF. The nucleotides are TGTGCCAGCAGCTTGACAGGGGTCTCTGGGGCCAACGTCCTGACTTTC.